A selection of T cell receptor beta chains follows, all from one sample in a study of OX40 agonist ivuxolimab in advanced cancers. Only in-frame clones appear in the TCRdb table, and some are missing; sequencing was by immunoSEQ multiplex PCR. The data hold 100,000 to 150,000 clones, with around 92% observed a single time. Sequencing was performed on CD4+ or CD8+ T cells sorted from blood, taken in a trial of the OX40 agonist ivuxolimab. Source of these receptors: an adult with an advanced solid tumor such as melanoma, head and neck, liver or kidney cancer. Each CDR3 is given with its conserved first and last residue. Fields, in order: D gene, clone size, J gene, V gene, CDR3 protein, CDR3 DNA. D genes are given only for firm matches. Not all rows give a size; the values are once, few, many and, for expanded clones, a class.

>NA|NA|TRBJ2-1|TRBV6-5
CASSYYEEHEQFF
TGTGCCAGCAGTTACTACGAGGAGCACGAGCAGTTCTTC
>TRBD1|NA|TRBJ2-7|TRBV10-3
CAIKGTGETYEQYF
TGTGCCATCAAGGGGACAGGGGAAACCTACGAGCAGTACTTC
>TRBD1|NA|TRBJ2-7|TRBV25-1
CASKDRVAYEQYF
TGTGCCAGCAAAGACAGGGTCGCCTACGAGCAGTACTTC
>TRBD2|NA|TRBJ2-7|TRBV7-9
CASSPGLAGVGEQYF
TGTGCCAGCAGCCCGGGACTAGCGGGAGTTGGCGAGCAGTACTTC
>NA|NA|TRBJ1-2|TRBV27
CASSLSEGSSNYGYTF
TGTGCCAGCTCCCTATCCGAAGGGAGCTCTAACTATGGCTACACCTTC
>NA|NA|TRBJ2-3|TRBV9
CASTESPTDTQYF
TGTGCCAGCACCGAAAGTCCCACAGATACGCAGTATTTT
>NA|NA|TRBJ1-4|TRBV5-4
CASSLMGPVEKLFF
TGTGCCAGCAGCTTGATGGGGCCAGTCGAAAAACTGTTTTTT
>NA|NA|TRBJ2-1|TRBV19
CASSAPGLPTMDEQFF
TGTGCCAGTAGTGCGCCGGGACTCCCTACGATGGATGAGCAGTTCTTC
>TRBD2|NA|TRBJ2-1|TRBV7-2
CASSLVLAGNEQFF
TGTGCCAGCAGCTTAGTACTAGCGGGGAATGAGCAGTTCTTC
>TRBD1|NA|TRBJ2-3|TRBV6-6
CASSRQGLGVTDTQYF
TGTGCCAGCAGTAGACAGGGGCTCGGGGTCACAGATACGCAGTATTTT
>NA|NA|TRBJ2-2|TRBV27
CASSLSRGAGELFF
TGTGCCAGCAGTTTATCAAGGGGGGCCGGGGAGCTGTTTTTT
>TRBD1|NA|TRBJ1-1|TRBV6-6
CASSPGQGRNTEAFF
TGTGCCAGCAGTCCGGGACAGGGACGAAACACTGAAGCTTTCTTT
>TRBD1|NA|TRBJ1-4|TRBV18
CASSPTGDGEKLFF
TGTGCCAGCTCACCGACAGGGGATGGTGAAAAACTGTTTTTT
>NA|NA|TRBJ1-5|TRBV7-9
CASSLTLGMNNQPQHF
TGTGCCAGCAGCTTGACACTCGGGATGAACAATCAGCCCCAGCATTTT
>NA|NA|TRBJ1-3|TRBV5-4
CASSSKDSSGNTIYF
TGTGCCAGCAGCTCTAAGGACAGCTCTGGAAACACCATATATTTT
>NA|NA|TRBJ2-7|TRBV7-2
CASSKGLTSYEQYF
TGTGCCAGCAGCAAGGGACTCACGTCCTACGAGCAGTACTTC
>NA|NA|TRBJ1-5|TRBV2
CASEQGLGNQPQHF
TGTGCCAGTGAACAGGGTCTGGGCAATCAGCCCCAGCATTTT
>TRBD1|NA|TRBJ2-7|TRBV6-5
CASSSGTGGKQYF
TGTGCCAGCAGCTCCGGGACAGGTGGCAAGCAGTACTTC
>NA|once|TRBJ1-4|TRBV18
CASSPGSQTNEKLFF
TGTGCCAGCTCACCCGGTTCCCAAACTAATGAAAAACTGTTTTTT
>NA|NA|TRBJ2-1|TRBV7-3
CASSLAAGAGPYNEQFF
TGTGCCAGCAGCTTAGCAGCAGGGGCCGGTCCCTACAATGAGCAGTTCTTC
>NA|NA|TRBJ2-2|TRBV7-9
CASSLVAGVDGELFF
TGTGCCAGCAGCTTAGTGGCGGGTGTTGACGGGGAGCTGTTTTTT
>TRBD1|once|TRBJ1-2|TRBV28
CASSQTPGTAYGYTF
TGTGCCAGCAGTCAGACTCCCGGGACAGCCTATGGCTACACCTTC
>TRBD1|once|TRBJ2-5|TRBV6-5
CACEPGGGETQYF
TGTGCCTGCGAGCCAGGGGGCGGAGAGACCCAGTACTTC
>NA|NA|TRBJ1-2|TRBV29-1
CSVEVFGGYGYTF
TGCAGCGTTGAAGTGTTCGGCGGCTATGGCTACACCTTC
>NA|NA|TRBJ2-1|TRBV19
CASSIVIGGRVSYNEQFF
TGTGCCAGTAGTATAGTTATAGGGGGGAGAGTATCCTACAATGAGCAGTTCTTC
>NA|few|TRBJ2-2|TRBV13
CASSPENTGELFF
TGTGCCAGCAGCCCTGAGAACACCGGGGAGCTGTTTTTT
>NA|NA|TRBJ2-7|TRBV10-3
CAISERSLVLDYEQYF
TGTGCCATCAGTGAAAGGAGTCTGGTTCTCGACTACGAGCAGTACTTC
>TRBD1|once|TRBJ2-3|TRBV7-3
CASRRPGQVPDTQYF
TGTGCCAGCAGGCGCCCGGGACAGGTACCTGATACGCAGTATTTT
>TRBD1|NA|TRBJ2-1|TRBV2
CASRDRVREQFF
TGTGCCAGCAGGGACAGGGTTCGGGAGCAGTTCTTC
>NA|NA|TRBJ1-3|TRBV5-1
CASSQDSNSGNTIYF
TGCGCCAGCAGCCAGGACAGCAACTCTGGAAACACCATATATTTT
>TRBD1|NA|TRBJ1-2|TRBV29-1
CSVEADRARDGYTF
TGCAGCGTTGAGGCGGACAGGGCCCGTGATGGCTACACCTTC
>TRBD1|NA|TRBJ2-7|TRBV6-1
CASSPGTASSYEQYF
TGTGCCAGCAGCCCCGGGACAGCGAGCTCCTACGAGCAGTACTTC
>NA|NA|TRBJ2-7|TRBV6-5
CASSYSKRQAYEQYF
TGTGCCAGCAGTTACTCGAAGAGACAGGCCTACGAGCAGTACTTC
>NA|NA|TRBJ2-1|TRBV6-1
CASSGGRLQEQFF
TGTGCCAGCAGTGGAGGGAGACTCCAAGAGCAGTTCTTC
>TRBD2|NA|TRBJ2-1|TRBV10-3
CAISDPETSGRLSYNEQFF
TGTGCCATCAGTGACCCTGAGACTAGCGGGAGGCTCTCCTACAATGAGCAGTTCTTC
>NA|NA|TRBJ1-1|TRBV21-1
CARGQVEAFF
TGTGCCAGGGGACAGGTCGAAGCTTTCTTT
>TRBD2|NA|TRBJ2-1|TRBV4-1
CASSRSGRADYNEQFF
TGCGCCAGCAGTCGGAGCGGGAGGGCCGACTACAATGAGCAGTTCTTC
>NA|NA|TRBJ1-4|TRBV9
CASSVEGVPEKLFF
TGTGCCAGCAGCGTAGAGGGTGTTCCCGAAAAACTGTTTTTT
>NA|NA|TRBJ2-1|TRBV28
CASITGTPYNEQFF
TGTGCCAGCATTACCGGGACACCATACAATGAGCAGTTCTTC
>NA|NA|TRBJ2-2|TRBV6-5
CASSYGAWMGTGELFF
TGTGCCAGCAGTTACGGGGCGTGGATGGGGACCGGGGAGCTGTTTTTT
>NA|NA|TRBJ1-4|TRBV5-1
CASSLVPEKLFF
TGCGCCAGCAGCTTGGTGCCGGAAAAACTGTTTTTT
>NA|once|TRBJ1-5|TRBV19
CASSSPGPAGLGNQPQHF
TGTGCCAGTAGTTCCCCCGGTCCGGCAGGGCTAGGCAATCAGCCCCAGCATTTT
>TRBD1|NA|TRBJ1-1|TRBV15
CATSRPPTGETEAFF
TGTGCCACCAGCAGACCACCGACAGGGGAGACTGAAGCTTTCTTT
>NA|NA|TRBJ2-3|TRBV7-3
CASSFNLMSTDTQYF
TGTGCCAGCAGCTTTAACCTCATGAGCACAGATACGCAGTATTTT
>NA|NA|TRBJ2-5|TRBV27
CASSLIISGTQYF
TGTGCCAGCAGTTTGATTATAAGCGGGACCCAGTACTTC
>NA|NA|TRBJ1-2|TRBV15
CATSRDEPGTGYTF
TGTGCCACCAGCAGAGATGAACCAGGGACTGGCTACACCTTC